These 10 T cell receptor beta chains were all obtained from the same sample, sequenced in a study of T cells in Graves' hyperthyroidism and ophthalmopathy. From RNA transcripts, TCR beta CDR3 regions were amplified. First-round RT-PCR of the TCR CDR3 relied on the HTBI primer set. TCRdb independently ran MiXCR on the multiplex PCR reads; one entry per CDR3 protein. The sample has just over 550,000 distinct CDR3 sequences, about 43% seen once; the top ten hold nearly 8.5%. Sequencing input: peripheral blood or thyroid tissue (not recorded which). The source of these receptors is a woman under 30 with Graves' hyperthyroidism.

V is TRBV12-3 or TRBV12-4 and J is TRBJ2-5; 7 bases are shared with TRBD2. V was pared by 2 bases and J by 4 bases, with 7 bases of the junction left unmatched. The CDR3 has 15 residues. The CDR3 DNA is TGTGCCAGCAGTTTACGGACTAGTTGGACAGAGACCCAGTACTTC. Translating gives CASSLRTSWTETQYF.

The count of this clonotype is one. The genes are TRBV6-1 and TRBJ1-5; D is perhaps TRBD1 (5 bases). Per germline, CDR1 MNHNS and CDR2 SASEGT. With 6 bases removed from V and 5 bases from J, the gap between germline ends came to 17 bases. The CDR3 sequence is 15 residues long. CDR3 sequence: CASSQDIGVHQPQHF. The CDR3 coding sequence is TGTGCCAGCAGCCAAGATATAGGGGTCCATCAGCCCCAGCATTTT.

In its sample, this clonotype was seen a few times. This chain joins TRBV7-2 and TRBJ2-2; perhaps TRBD2 as D (5 bases). The CDR3 spans 14 residues. V was shortened by 5 bases and J by 7 bases, with 14 bases between the two germline ends. The germline CDR1 and CDR2 sequences are SGHTA and FQGNSA. The chain's CDR3 is CASSESGWVGELFF. The CDR3 nucleotides are TGTGCCAGCAGCGAAAGCGGATGGGTCGGGGAGCTGTTTTTT.

The rearrangement joins TRBV13 to TRBJ2-7; D not certain. This CDR3 has 12 amino acids. The V and J ends lost 1 base and 5 bases respectively, with 6 bases between them. Germline-derived CDR1 and CDR2 are PRHDT and FYEKMQ (reference sequence). CDR3 sequence (DNA): TGTGCCAGCAGCTTAGATGGAAACGAGCAGTACTTC. The encoded protein is CASSLDGNEQYF.

The genes are TRBV7-9 and TRBJ2-7; 8 nucleotides line up with TRBD1. J gave up 5 bases and V 4 bases, and 4 bases lay outside the gene matches. Looked up from germline, CDR1 is SEHNR and CDR2 is FQNEAQ (reference sequence). The CDR3 is 13 residues long. The DNA for the CDR3 is TGTGCCAGCAGCTCCCAGGGGGCCCACGAGCAGTACTTC. This sequence encodes CASSSQGAHEQYF.

The CDR3 sequence: CATSRATSGYEQYF. The CDR3 bases are TGTGCCACCAGCAGAGCGACTAGCGGTTACGAGCAGTACTTC. The gene calls are TRBV15 and TRBJ2-7; the match to TRBD2 covers 9 bases. The junction had 2 bases not matched to a gene; V was cut back by 1 base and J by 4 bases. CDR3 length: 14 amino acids. Per the germline V gene, CDR1 is LNHNV and CDR2 is YYDKDF (reference sequence).

The J gene is TRBJ1-2, the V gene TRBV2; D perhaps matches TRBD1 (6 bases). From germline, CDR1 is SNHLY and CDR2 FYNNEI. This CDR3 contains 14 residues. Trimming stripped 6 bases from V and 7 bases from J, with 18 bases between. The CDR3 DNA reads TGTGCCAGCAGCTTGGGCATGACAGGCTCTGGCTACACCTTC. It encodes CASSLGMTGSGYTF.

On this clonotype: A read error may account for a junction end that differs from germline. V and J are TRBV7-8 and TRBJ2-7; 9 bases map to TRBD1. Germline CDR1 is SGHVS and CDR2 is FQNEAQ. The CDR3 is 15 residues long. The DNA for the CDR3 is TGCGCCAGCAGCCAAGGGACAGGGAACTCCTACGAGCAGTACTTC. Translating it yields CASSQGTGNSYEQYF.

This clonotype has only a few counts. The chain is built from TRBV19 and TRBJ2-7; 7 nucleotides agree with TRBD2. Germline V gives CDR1 LNHDA, CDR2 SQIVND (reference sequence). J was trimmed by 7 bases and V by 4 bases; bases with no gene match: 7. CDR3 size: 13 residues. The CDR3 DNA sequence: TGTGCCAGTAGTAGGCGGGAGCTGTGGGAGCAGTACTTC. Amino acid sequence: CASSRRELWEQYF.

This clonotype has at least ten counts. The chain links TRBV24-1 to TRBJ2-7; D gene unclear. Germline lookup yields CDR1 KGHDR and CDR2 SFDVKD. CDR3 size: 13 residues. The V gene lost 4 bases and the J gene lost 0 bases, with 6 bases spanning the gap. CDR3 bases: TGTGCCACCAGTGAAGTAGACTCCTACGAGCAGTACTTC. Translated, it gives CATSEVDSYEQYF.